Below are 15 T cell receptor beta chains sequenced from a single sample in a study of a mutant IDH1 vaccine in newly diagnosed glioma. Sequencing was performed with immunoSEQ multiplex PCR; in TCRdb, only in-frame clones are kept and a portion is missing. Here the sample spans around 100,000 clones, roughly 82% being singletons. Time point of the sample: baseline, week 1 (first vaccination visit). Described treatment: pre-vaccination baseline after standard-of-care therapy. The sample here was PBMCs, taken from a glioma patient treated with radiotherapy, temozolomide or both. The source of these receptors is a man aged 35 to 55 with glioma. Some clones in this sample may be carry-over from other donors' samples.

This rearrangement joins TRBV12-5 to TRBJ1-3, with TRBD1 matching 7 bases. The CDR3 has 15 amino acids. The trim removed 6 bases at V and 4 bases at J, leaving 9 bases unmatched. The germline gives CDR1 LGHNT, CDR2 FRNRAP. The CDR3 DNA sequence: TGTGCTAGTGGGGAGGGGGCCGGGAGAGGAAACACCATATATTTT. Its protein product is CASGEGAGRGNTIYF.

The chain has TRBV30 and TRBJ2-4; D is undetermined. This CDR3 has 12 residues. Germline assignment: CDR1 GTSNPN and CDR2 SVGIG (reference sequence). Trimming took off 5 bases at V and 5 bases at J, with 10 bases between the two ends. The CDR3 DNA follows: TGTGCCTGGGGCCGGGCCCAAAACATTCAGTACTTC. It yields the protein CAWGRAQNIQYF.

This clone has only a few counts. The J gene is TRBJ1-5, the V gene TRBV4-1; perhaps TRBD1 as D (5 bases). CDR3 length: 13 amino acids. Germline CDR1 reads MGHRA; CDR2 reads YSYEKL. V gave up 4 bases and J gave up 4 bases, with 8 bases separating them. The CDR3 nucleotides are TGCGCCAGCAGCCGACAGATAAATCAGCCCCAGCATTTT. Translated: CASSRQINQPQHF.

This clone was counted at least ten times. This chain links TRBV6-5 with TRBJ1-2; 7 nucleotides align to TRBD1. The ends lost 6 bases at V and 4 bases at J; junction bases unmatched: 2. The CDR3 runs to 12 residues. Germline V lookup: CDR1 MNHEY, CDR2 SVGAGI. The CDR3 bases are TGTGCCAGCAGGACAGGGACCTATGGCTACACCTTC. The encoded protein is CASRTGTYGYTF.

V usage is TRBV5-1 and J usage is TRBJ2-3, with D unclear. The CDR3 consists of 14 residues. Germline assignment: CDR1 SGHRS and CDR2 YFSETQ. V lost 1 base, J lost 0 bases, and 6 bases lay in between. In nucleotides, the CDR3 is TGCGCCAGCAGCTTGTTCGGTAGCACAGATACGCAGTATTTT. Amino acids: CASSLFGSTDTQYF.

The V and J genes are TRBV29-1 and TRBJ1-1; D is perhaps TRBD1 (5 bases). Trimming pared 7 bases from V and 0 bases from J, leaving 12 bases between. The CDR3 has 13 residues. Germline CDR1 SQVTM, CDR2 ANQGSEA. The CDR3 protein is CSASGRMNTEAFF. CDR3 nucleotide sequence: TGCAGCGCCTCGGGACGTATGAACACTGAAGCTTTCTTT. The variable domain in full, completed from reference TRBV29-1 and TRBJ1-1, reads SAVISQKPSRDICQRGTSLTIQCQVDSQVTMMFWYRQQPGQSLTLIATANQGSEATYESGFVIDKFPISRPNLTFSTLTVSNMSPEDSSIYLCSASGRMNTEAFFGQGTRLTVV.

The table lists this clone with a few counts. The chain employs TRBV5-1 and TRBJ2-7; 9 bases are shared with TRBD2. CDR1 and CDR2 (germline): SGHRS, YFSETQ. V was pared by 3 bases and J by 5 bases, with 12 bases of the junction left unmatched. The CDR3 loop spans 16 amino acids. As DNA, the CDR3 is TGCGCCAGCAGCTCGGGCGGACTAGCGCAATCCCACGAGCAGTACTTC. This codes for CASSSGGLAQSHEQYF. Combining the CDR3 with reference TRBV5-1 and TRBJ2-7 gives the whole variable domain KAGVTQTPRYLIKTRGQQVTLSCSPISGHRSVSWYQQTPGQGLQFLFEYFSETQRNKGNFPGRFSGRQFSNSRSEMNVSTLELGDSALYLCASSSGGLAQSHEQYFGPGTRLTVT.

This clone was found many times. Other DNA sequences in this specimen translate into the identical CDR3. The rearrangement uses TRBV6-5 and TRBJ1-5; 10 bases line up with TRBD1. CDR1 is MNHEY and CDR2 is SVGAGI in the germline V gene. The CDR3 loop spans 15 amino acids. Trimming took 4 bases from V and 4 from J; bases not matched to a gene: 4. CDR3 sequence: CASSSRTGGNQPQHF. In DNA form, the CDR3 reads TGTGCCAGCAGTTCCCGGACAGGGGGAAATCAGCCCCAGCATTTT.

The chain employs TRBV5-1 and TRBJ2-7, with 8 bases matching TRBD1. The junction had 2 bases not matched to a gene; V was cut back by 1 base and J by 2 bases. CDR1 is SGHRS and CDR2 is YFSETQ in the germline V gene. The length of the CDR3 is 14 residues. For the CDR3, the DNA is TGCGCCAGCAGCTTGTTGACAGGGGCCTACGAGCAGTACTTC. Translation gives CASSLLTGAYEQYF.

This sequence joins TRBV6-1 and TRBJ1-2; D may be TRBD1 (5 bases). The germline gives CDR1 MNHNS, CDR2 SASEGT. The CDR3 extends over 13 amino acids. The germline V and J ends were trimmed by 9 bases and 3 bases, with 14 bases remaining between them. The CDR3 sequence: CASGGGADYGYTF. The DNA for the CDR3 is TGTGCCAGTGGGGGTGGGGCGGACTATGGCTACACCTTC.

This clone occurred a few times. The chain has TRBV12-5 and TRBJ1-5, with 7 nucleotides matching TRBD1. The V segment lost 0 bases and the J segment 4 bases; nucleotides outside the gene matches: 9. This CDR3 is 17 amino acids long. CDR1 is LGHNT and CDR2 is FRNRAP in the germline V gene. CDR3 loop: CASGLVRGTAVNQPQHF. The CDR3 DNA sequence: TGTGCTAGTGGTTTGGTAAGGGGGACAGCCGTAAATCAGCCCCAGCATTTT. Together with reference TRBV12-5 and TRBJ1-5, the CDR3 gives the full variable domain: DARVTQTPRHKVTEMGQEVTMRCQPILGHNTVFWYRQTMMQGLELLAYFRNRAPLDDSGMPKDRFSAEMPDATLATLKIQPSEPRDSAVYFCASGLVRGTAVNQPQHFGDGTRLSIL.

CDR3 bases: TGTGCCAGCAGCTTGGGGCAGCTTAGCAATCAGCCCCAGCATTTT. Encoded protein: CASSLGQLSNQPQHF. The V call is TRBV5-8, the J call TRBJ1-5; D gene ambiguous. The CDR3 spans 15 residues. CDR1 and CDR2 from the germline V gene are SGHTS and YDEGEE. V dropped 0 bases and J dropped 0 bases, with 7 bases sitting between them.

This clone was detected once. The rearrangement joins TRBV6-1 to TRBJ1-2; D not resolved. V gave up 0 bases and J gave up 4 bases, with 12 bases separating them. Germline-derived CDR1 and CDR2 are MNHNS and SASEGT. The CDR3 is 15 amino acids. In DNA form, the CDR3 reads TGTGCCAGCAGTGAAGCGAGTGTCACAACCTATGGCTACACCTTC. Its translation: CASSEASVTTYGYTF.

The chain employs TRBV10-2 and TRBJ1-2; D possibly corresponds to TRBD1 (5 bases). Trimming removed 3 bases at V and 5 bases at J, with 10 bases between. The CDR3 has 13 amino acids. In germline, CDR1 is WSHSY, CDR2 SAAADI. CDR3 protein: CASSDEGAYGYTF. Written as DNA, the CDR3 is TGCGCCAGCAGTGATGAAGGGGCTTATGGCTACACCTTC.

The CDR3 nucleotides are TGTGCCAGCTCACAGGACAGCGAAAATGAAAAACTGTTTTTT. Protein: CASSQDSENEKLFF. The chain combines TRBV18 with TRBJ1-4; TRBD1 is a possible D gene (6 bases). The CDR3 is 14 amino acids. Trimming took 4 bases from V and 5 from J, leaving 11 bases between them. Germline assignment: CDR1 KGHSH and CDR2 LQKENI.